These 13 T cell receptor beta chains originate from one sample sequenced in a study of T-cell reconstitution after alpha-beta-depleted transplantation in children. Unique molecular identifiers were incorporated into the prepared TCRbeta library. TCRdb reanalysed the PCR reads using MiXCR and keeps one entry per CDR3 protein. The top ten hold around 2.3% of the sample, which has some 340,000 distinct CDR3 sequences, 10% seen once. The starting material was PBMCs from the stem cell graft donor, obtained from the stem cell graft. These receptors came from a human donor who donated a stem cell graft to a child with acute lymphoblastic leukemia.

The gene calls are TRBV7-3 and TRBJ2-1; TRBD1 aligns across 9 bases. J was trimmed by 4 bases and V by 5 bases; bases with no gene match: 9. Per the germline V gene, CDR1 is SGHTA and CDR2 is FQGTGA. The CDR3 consists of 16 residues. Written as DNA, the CDR3 is TGTGCCAGCAGCCGTTCCGGGACAGGGTTTTACAATGAGCAGTTCTTC. Translating it yields CASSRSGTGFYNEQFF. Using reference TRBV7-3 and TRBJ2-1 for the parts outside the CDR3, the full variable domain is GAGVSQTPSNKVTEKGKYVELRCDPISGHTALYWYRQSLGQGPEFLIYFQGTGAADDSGLPNDRFFAVRPEGSVSTLKIQRTERGDSAVYLCASSRSGTGFYNEQFFGPGTRLTVL.

This clonotype was seen ten or more times. The genes are TRBV27 and TRBJ2-7; D gene unclear. Germline-derived CDR1 and CDR2 are MNHEY and SMNVEV (reference sequence). Trimming shortened V by 3 bases and J by 3 bases, and 9 bases separated the two germline ends. The CDR3 loop spans 13 amino acids. In DNA, the CDR3 is TGTGCCAGCAGTTTGGGGTGGAACTACGAGCAGTACTTC. Amino acids: CASSLGWNYEQYF.

This clonotype was observed a handful of times. The chain has TRBV6-2 or TRBV6-3 and TRBJ2-5; D is possibly TRBD2 (6 bases). The ends were cut back, 8 bases at V and 2 bases at J, with 6 bases in the middle. Germline V gene lookup returns CDR1 MNHEY and CDR2 SVGEGT. The CDR3 has 11 amino acids. The CDR3 sequence: CASGGQETQYF. In DNA form, the CDR3 reads TGTGCCAGCGGGGGGCAAGAGACCCAGTACTTC.

There are many counts of this clonotype. This rearrangement joins TRBV29-1 to TRBJ1-1; D is uncertain. The length of the CDR3 is 13 residues. V was cut by 4 bases and J by 11 bases, with 20 bases left in between. The germline CDR1 and CDR2 sequences are SQVTM and ANQGSEA. The CDR3 is CSVVWQVAVGAFF. The CDR3 nucleotides are TGCAGCGTTGTCTGGCAGGTGGCCGTTGGTGCTTTCTTT.

This clonotype was counted a few times. The V call is TRBV4-3, the J call TRBJ1-2; 9 bases align to TRBD1. Trimming took 4 bases from V and 5 from J; bases not matched to a gene: 8. Germline V lookup: CDR1 LGHNA, CDR2 YSLEER. The CDR3 sequence is 15 residues long. The CDR3: CASSRSRDRVYGYTF. The CDR3 DNA is TGCGCCAGCAGCCGCAGCCGGGACAGGGTATATGGCTACACCTTC.

CDR3 coding DNA: TGCGCCAGCAGCCAGGGTTTCGATCAGCCCCAGCATTTT. Translated, it gives CASSQGFDQPQHF. V and J are TRBV4-3 and TRBJ1-5; D gene ambiguous. This CDR3 is built from 13 residues. Trimming pared 3 bases from V and 5 bases from J, leaving 8 bases between. From germline, CDR1 is LGHNA and CDR2 YSLEER.

This clonotype has a handful of counts. V and J are TRBV18 and TRBJ2-7; 7 positions match TRBD2. The germline V gene has CDR1 KGHSH and CDR2 LQKENI. V trimming: 4 bases; J trimming: 2 bases; junction bases outside the gene matches: 5. This CDR3 has 14 amino acids. CDR3 in amino acids: CASSLRTRPYEQYF. CDR3 nucleotides: TGTGCCAGCTCACTAAGGACTAGACCCTACGAGCAGTACTTC.

The chain recombines TRBV7-2 with TRBJ2-3; D ambiguous. The germline CDR1 and CDR2 sequences are SGHTA and FQGNSA. V lost 0 bases, J lost 6 bases, and 16 bases lay in between. This CDR3 contains 16 residues. The DNA of the CDR3 is TGTGCCAGCAGCTTAGCGCCGACACCCCCGGTGGATACGCAGTATTTT. Its protein product is CASSLAPTPPVDTQYF.

This clonotype was seen a few times. The chain uses TRBV11-2 and TRBJ2-7, with 12 positions matching TRBD2. Looked up from germline, CDR1 is SGHAT and CDR2 is FQNNGV. The CDR3 contains 18 residues. The V and J ends lost 5 bases and 1 base, in that order; junction bases with no gene match: 12. For the CDR3, the DNA is TGTGCCAGCAGCCCACCCCTAGGACTAGCGGGAAGGTCCTACGAGCAGTACTTC. This gives the protein CASSPPLGLAGRSYEQYF.

Notes on this clonotype: A much larger clone sits a single nucleotide away, making a read error possible. This chain links TRBV7-9 with TRBJ2-1, with 8 bases aligning to TRBD2. The length of the CDR3 is 15 residues. The germline gives CDR1 SEHNR, CDR2 FQNEAQ (reference sequence). This CDR3 reads CASSARTSSSNEQFF. The CDR3, as DNA: TGTGCCAGCAGCGCCCGGACTAGCTCCTCCAATGAGCAGTTCTTC.

This clonotype was counted a few times. The chain uses TRBV20-1 and TRBJ2-1; TRBD2 matches 9 bases. The ends lost 0 bases at V and 7 bases at J; junction bases unmatched: 4. From germline, CDR1 is DFQATT and CDR2 SNEGSKA (reference sequence). This CDR3 is 14 amino acids long. CDR3 region: CSARDGLARNEQFF. CDR3 coding DNA: TGCAGTGCTAGAGATGGACTAGCGAGGAATGAGCAGTTCTTC.

This rearrangement joins TRBV4-3 to TRBJ2-1, with D possibly matching TRBD2 (5 bases). V was cut by 1 base and J by 7 bases, with 14 bases left in between. The CDR3 is 15 residues long. CDR1 and CDR2 (germline): LGHNA, YSLEER. The CDR3 DNA reads as TGCGCCAGCAGCCAAGGGCACGGGGTGGCAAATGAGCAGTTCTTC. It specifies CASSQGHGVANEQFF.

This clonotype has only a few counts. This rearrangement joins TRBV20-1 to TRBJ2-4; D remains unclear. This CDR3 is built from 10 residues. V was pared by 8 bases and J by 8 bases, with 10 bases between. CDR1 and CDR2 (germline): DFQATT, SNEGSKA (reference sequence). The CDR3 region is CSPSHHIQYF. CDR3 DNA sequence: TGCAGTCCGTCACACCACATTCAGTACTTC.